The present T cell receptor beta chain was sequenced within a study of T cells in Graves' hyperthyroidism and ophthalmopathy. Study-wide results and caveats: In blood, most of the thyroid clonotypes expanded above 0.001 were also present.

In its sample, this clonotype was seen a few times. Its antigen remains unknown. Trimming took 4 bases from V and 5 from J; bases not matched to a gene: 8. This CDR3 has 15 amino acids. The germline V gene encodes CDR1 KGHSH and CDR2 LQKENI. TCR beta CDR3 regions were amplified from RNA. The HTBI primer set served for first-round RT-PCR of the TCR CDR3. TCRdb fed the multiplex PCR reads into MiXCR, producing one record per CDR3 protein. Seen here are around 350,000 distinct CDR3 sequences, approximately 19% observed once, and the top ten hold around 3.4%. The sequence derives from a woman between 18 and 30 years old with Graves' hyperthyroidism. Source material: blood. The chain joins TRBV18 to TRBJ1-5, with 7 bases lining up with TRBD1. CDR3 nucleotide sequence: TGTGCCAGCTCACGTACAGGGGCTGAGGATCAGCCCCAGCATTTT. It yields the protein CASSRTGAEDQPQHF.